This TCR beta chain was captured in a study of T cells in Graves' hyperthyroidism and ophthalmopathy. Whole-study findings and limits: Blood also held most thyroid clonotypes expanded beyond 0.001. Ophthalmopathy was identified by the model a median about 6.4 months ahead of onset.

There were TCR beta CDR3 regions amplified from RNA transcripts. The HTBI primer set drove a first-round RT-PCR of the TCR CDR3. Via MiXCR, TCRdb re-called the multiplex PCR reads, giving one row per CDR3 protein. The sample holds roughly 750,000 distinct CDR3 sequences; 16% are singletons and the top ten take approximately 8.4%. Orbital computed tomography, thyroid ultrasound, serum thyroxine and TRAb, and clinical symptoms together informed the diagnoses. About this clonotype itself: Its antigen is not identified. One end of the junction is discordant with germline, which a read error may explain.

The clonotype comes from a man in his late teens or twenties with Graves' hyperthyroidism. The specimen was blood.

The DNA of the CDR3 is TGTGCCAGCGGTGATCTAAGGGGTAGCGGGAGTAACAACGAGCAGTACTTC. Protein product: CASGDLRGSGSNNEQYF. The V call is TRBV25-1, the J call TRBJ2-7; 9 nucleotides line up with TRBD2. The CDR3 extends over 17 amino acids. Germline V gene data show CDR1 as MGHDK and CDR2 as SYGVNS.